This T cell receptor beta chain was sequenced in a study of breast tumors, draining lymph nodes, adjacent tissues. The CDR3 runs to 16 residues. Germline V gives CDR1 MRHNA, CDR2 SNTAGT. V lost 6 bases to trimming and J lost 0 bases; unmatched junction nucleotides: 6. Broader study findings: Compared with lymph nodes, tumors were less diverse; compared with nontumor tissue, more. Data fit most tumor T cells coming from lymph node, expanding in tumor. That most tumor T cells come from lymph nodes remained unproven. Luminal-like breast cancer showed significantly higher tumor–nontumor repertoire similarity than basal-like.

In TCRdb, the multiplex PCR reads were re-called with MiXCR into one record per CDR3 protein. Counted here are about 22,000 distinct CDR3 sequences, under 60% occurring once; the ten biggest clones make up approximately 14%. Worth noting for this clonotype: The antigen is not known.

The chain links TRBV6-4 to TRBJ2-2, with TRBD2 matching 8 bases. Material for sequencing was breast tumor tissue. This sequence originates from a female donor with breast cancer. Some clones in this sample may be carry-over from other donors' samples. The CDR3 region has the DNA TGTGCCAGCAGCCCAACGGGACTAGCGAACACCGGGGAGCTGTTTTTT. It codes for CASSPTGLANTGELFF.